These 21 T cell receptor beta chains share one sample of origin, sequenced in a study of blood T cell repertoires in COVID-19. Generated by immunoSEQ multiplex PCR, the TCRdb table keeps only in-frame clones and is missing some. The data show hundreds of thousands of clones, about nine tenths seen once. The material sequenced was PBMCs or T cells enriched from blood (not recorded which). The receptors come from a man in his forties or fifties who had recovered from COVID-19.

This clone was seen only once. This rearrangement joins TRBV7-9 to TRBJ2-7; possible D gene TRBD1, 5 bases. From germline, CDR1 is SEHNR and CDR2 FQNEAQ (reference sequence). The CDR3 contains 13 residues. Trimming pared 4 bases from V and 3 bases from J, leaving 10 bases between. CDR3 sequence reads: CASSSTELYEQYF. The CDR3 bases are TGTGCCAGCAGCTCGACAGAACTCTACGAGCAGTACTTC.

The J gene is TRBJ2-3, the V gene TRBV9; D remains unclear. V was pared by 4 bases and J by 6 bases, with 12 bases between. Per germline, CDR1 SGDLS and CDR2 YYNGEE. The CDR3 has 13 residues. CDR3 sequence: CASSLELSDTQYF. The CDR3 bases are TGTGCCAGCAGCTTAGAACTCTCTGATACGCAGTATTTT.

V gene TRBV5-1 combines with J gene TRBJ1-1; D perhaps matches TRBD1 (6 bases). Germline V gene data show CDR1 as SGHRS and CDR2 as YFSETQ. This CDR3 has 15 amino acids. V dropped 3 bases and J dropped 0 bases, with 12 bases sitting between them. CDR3 in amino acids: CASSWMTGMNTEAFF. The CDR3 nucleotides are TGCGCCAGCAGCTGGATGACAGGCATGAACACTGAAGCTTTCTTT.

The V gene is TRBV30, the J gene TRBJ2-1, with D unresolved. The V end lost 0 bases, the J end lost 5 bases, and 5 bases lay between the germline ends. The CDR3 loop spans 12 amino acids. CDR1 and CDR2 (germline): GTSNPN, SVGIG (reference sequence). The CDR3 DNA reads TGTGCCTGGAGTGTAGAGGACAATGAGCAGTTCTTC. It yields the protein CAWSVEDNEQFF.

This clone was seen many times. V and J are TRBV29-1 and TRBJ2-5; maybe TRBD1 (6 bases). Germline values: CDR1 SQVTM, CDR2 ANQGSEA. V was clipped by 6 bases and J by 0 bases, with 17 bases between them. CDR3 size: 15 residues. The chain's CDR3 is CSVAAGVTYQETQYF. CDR3 sequence (DNA): TGCAGCGTAGCCGCAGGGGTAACGTACCAAGAGACCCAGTACTTC.

The chain carries TRBV4-3 and TRBJ1-1; weak D call: TRBD1 (5 bases). The V end lost 1 base, the J end lost 7 bases, and 13 bases lay between the germline ends. CDR1 and CDR2 from the germline V gene are LGHNA and YSLEER. The CDR3 has 14 amino acids. CDR3 loop: CASSQGTLGVEAFF. CDR3 DNA sequence: TGCGCCAGCAGCCAAGGGACATTAGGGGTTGAAGCTTTCTTT.

This clone has only one observation. The chain is built from TRBV19 and TRBJ1-2, with D unclear. Trimming stripped 8 bases from V and 1 base from J, with 14 bases between. This CDR3 has 14 amino acids. The germline V gene encodes CDR1 LNHDA and CDR2 SQIVND (reference sequence). CDR3 sequence (DNA): TGTGCCAGTGGCCTCTTGAGCGTTAACTATGGCTACACCTTC. This encodes CASGLLSVNYGYTF.

The V call is TRBV28, the J call TRBJ1-5; 7 nucleotides agree with TRBD1. Germline CDR1 is MDHEN and CDR2 is SYDVKM. The length of the CDR3 is 16 residues. V lost 5 bases and J lost 2; bases outside the gene matches: 9. CDR3 coding DNA: TGTGCCAGCAGTGACATCAGGGGGACGGGCAATCAGCCCCAGCATTTT. Protein: CASSDIRGTGNQPQHF.

The genes are TRBV7-9 and TRBJ2-1, with 9 nucleotides matching TRBD2. This CDR3 contains 15 residues. J was trimmed by 4 bases and V by 4 bases; bases with no gene match: 5. The germline CDR1 and CDR2 sequences are SEHNR and FQNEAQ (reference sequence). The DNA of the CDR3 is TGTGCCAGCAGCTCGACTAGCGGAGATTACAATGAGCAGTTCTTC. Translated, it gives CASSSTSGDYNEQFF.

The gene calls are TRBV5-4 and TRBJ2-2, with 9 bases fitting TRBD1. Germline CDR1 SGHNT, CDR2 YYREEE (reference sequence). The CDR3 loop spans 16 amino acids. Trimming took 4 bases from V and 1 from J; bases not matched to a gene: 5. CDR3 coding DNA: TGTGCCAGCAGCGCGAGACAGGGGGGGAACACCGGGGAGCTGTTTTTT. Translating it yields CASSARQGGNTGELFF.

The chain combines TRBV5-4 with TRBJ1-4; TRBD1 is a possible D gene (6 bases). Per germline, CDR1 SGHNT and CDR2 YYREEE (reference sequence). V lost 0 bases and J lost 4, with 7 bases in between. The CDR3 runs 14 residues. Written as DNA, the CDR3 is TGTGCCAGCAGCTTGGGACAGGTTAATGAAAAACTGTTTTTT. Amino acid sequence: CASSLGQVNEKLFF.

This clone was counted between two and nine times. This sequence joins TRBV27 and TRBJ1-2; 9 bases line up with TRBD1. The J segment lost 13 bases and the V segment lost 6 bases, leaving 6 bases of the junction unmatched. CDR3 size: 11 residues. Looked up from germline, CDR1 is MNHEY and CDR2 is SMNVEV (reference sequence). The DNA of the CDR3 is TGTGCCAGCAGCCTGAACAGGGGGCGCACCTTC. The encoded protein is CASSLNRGRTF.

The chain has TRBV27 and TRBJ2-5; TRBD2 is a possible D gene (5 bases). Germline assignment: CDR1 MNHEY and CDR2 SMNVEV (reference sequence). This CDR3 has 13 amino acids. V gave up 6 bases and J gave up 5 bases, with 13 bases separating them. CDR3: CASSSGWRETQYF. CDR3 nucleotides: TGTGCCAGCAGCTCGGGGTGGAGGGAGACCCAGTACTTC.

The chain uses TRBV5-1 and TRBJ2-2; D possibly corresponds to TRBD2 (6 bases). CDR3 length equals 16 residues. The V gene lost 6 bases and the J gene lost 2 bases, with 17 bases spanning the gap. The germline gives CDR1 SGHRS, CDR2 YFSETQ. The CDR3 loop is CASTLLTSSNTGELFF. The CDR3 DNA reads TGCGCCAGCACCCTGCTCACTAGCAGCAACACCGGGGAGCTGTTTTTT.

The chain recombines TRBV7-9 with TRBJ2-3, with 7 bases fitting TRBD1. CDR1 is SEHNR, CDR2 FQNEAQ, per germline (reference sequence). With V trimmed by 1 base and J by 2 bases, 15 bases remained unmatched. The CDR3 runs 19 residues. CDR3 amino acids: CASSLVARTGLGVTDTQYF. The CDR3 DNA reads as TGTGCCAGCAGCTTAGTGGCCCGGACAGGTCTTGGCGTCACAGATACGCAGTATTTT. Based on the CDR3 plus reference TRBV7-9 and TRBJ2-3, the full variable domain is DTGVSQNPRHKITKRGQNVTFRCDPISEHNRLYWYRQTLGQGPEFLTYFQNEAQLEKSRLLSDRFSAERPKGSFSTLEIQRTEQGDSAMYLCASSLVARTGLGVTDTQYFGPGTRLTVL.

The chain has TRBV10-3 and TRBJ2-1, with unresolved D. CDR3 length: 11 amino acids. Germline lookup yields CDR1 ENHRY and CDR2 SYGVKD. The ends were cut back, 3 bases at V and 6 bases at J, with 3 bases in the middle. This CDR3 reads CAISDLNEQFF. The CDR3 region has the DNA TGTGCCATCAGTGACCTCAATGAGCAGTTCTTC.

The chain uses TRBV11-2 and TRBJ1-2; 9 bases line up with TRBD1. Germline V gene data show CDR1 as SGHAT and CDR2 as FQNNGV. J was trimmed by 4 bases and V by 6 bases; bases with no gene match: 6. The CDR3 runs to 14 residues. The CDR3 nucleotides are TGTGCCAGCAGAACAGGGGGCGCAGGCTATGGCTACACCTTC. Protein: CASRTGGAGYGYTF.

The chain recombines TRBV11-3 with TRBJ2-1; D is unclear. Germline CDR1 and CDR2: SGHNT and YENEEA. Trimming shortened V by 5 bases and J by 10 bases, and 30 bases separated the two germline ends. This CDR3 is built from 18 residues. The DNA of the CDR3 is TGTGCCAGCAGCCCGCGGTCCACCACTCCCGCCCCCTTCGGAGAGCAGTTCTTC. This gives the protein CASSPRSTTPAPFGEQFF. The whole variable domain, remainder taken from reference TRBV11-3 and TRBJ2-1, is EAGVVQSPRYKIIEKKQPVAFWCNPISGHNTLYWYLQNLGQGPELLIRYENEEAVDDSQLPKDRFSAERLKGVDSTLKIQPAELGDSAVYLCASSPRSTTPAPFGEQFFGPGTRLTVL.

The V and J genes are TRBV6-4 and TRBJ1-5, with D possibly TRBD1 on 6 matching bases. The CDR3 contains 13 residues. Germline loops: CDR1 MRHNA, CDR2 SNTAGT. The ends were cut back, 4 bases at V and 7 bases at J, with 11 bases in the middle. CDR3 protein: CASSANREQPQHF. The CDR3 DNA reads as TGTGCCAGCAGTGCCAACAGGGAACAGCCCCAGCATTTT.

This chain joins TRBV30 and TRBJ2-7; TRBD2 aligns across 9 bases. Germline CDR1 is GTSNPN and CDR2 is SVGIG (reference sequence). J lost 4 bases, V lost 5 bases, and 6 bases had no gene match. This CDR3 has 13 amino acids. The DNA for the CDR3 is TGTGCCTGGGATAGCGGGGGCGTTTACGAGCAGTACTTC. It encodes CAWDSGGVYEQYF.

The V call is TRBV4-2, the J call TRBJ1-4, with D possibly being TRBD1 (5 bases). The CDR3 covers 16 residues. Germline loops: CDR1 LGHNA, CDR2 YNFKEQ. Trimming left V 0 bases short and J 8 bases short, with 16 bases between. The CDR3 sequence is CASSQEEPMEGEKLFF. CDR3 coding DNA: TGTGCCAGCAGCCAAGAAGAGCCGATGGAGGGGGAAAAACTGTTTTTT.